A single sample gave rise to the 20 T cell receptor beta chains below, sequenced in a study of OX40 agonist ivuxolimab in advanced cancers. The method was immunoSEQ multiplex PCR; TCRdb's version includes in-frame clones alone and lacks a portion of them. Of some 52,000 clones listed, roughly nine tenths are singletons. The sample in question was CD4+ or CD8+ T cells sorted from blood, obtained in a trial of the OX40 agonist ivuxolimab. The receptors originated from an adult with an advanced solid tumor such as melanoma, head and neck, liver or kidney cancer.

Comments on this clone: At one end the junction does not follow the germline gene, possibly because of a read error. The rearrangement joins TRBV29-1 to TRBJ1-2; 7 nucleotides line up with TRBD1. The CDR3 runs to 15 residues. Germline values: CDR1 SQVTM, CDR2 ANQGSEA. DNA for the CDR3: TGCAGCGTAGAAGGGACAGACCGAAATATCTATGGCTACACCTTC. Its protein product is CSVEGTDRNIYGYTF.

The chain carries TRBV7-6 and TRBJ2-3; 9 bases are shared with TRBD2. The V gene's germline CDR1 is SGHVS and CDR2 FNYEAQ. Unmatched junction bases numbered 10, after V lost 4 bases and J lost 5 bases. This CDR3 spans 16 amino acids. The CDR3 DNA follows: TGTGCCAGCAGCTCCATCATGGCTAGCGGGGAAGATACGCAGTATTTT. This codes for CASSSIMASGEDTQYF.

V gene TRBV30 combines with J gene TRBJ1-2; D gene unclear. The V gene lost 0 bases and the J gene lost 0 bases, with 8 bases spanning the gap. This CDR3 has 14 residues. In germline, CDR1 is GTSNPN, CDR2 SVGIG (reference sequence). The DNA for the CDR3 is TGTGCCTGGAGTGTGGGGTTAGCTAACTATGGCTACACCTTC. It translates to CAWSVGLANYGYTF.

J is TRBJ1-2 and V is TRBV6-1; 7 bases are a match to TRBD1. Germline CDR1 is MNHNS and CDR2 is SASEGT. The trim removed 11 bases at V and 4 bases at J, leaving 16 bases unmatched. There are 15 residues in the CDR3. The CDR3 is CAGEDRLTGGYGYTF. CDR3 DNA sequence: TGTGCCGGGGAGGACAGGCTTACTGGGGGCTATGGCTACACCTTC.

The V gene is TRBV7-9, the J gene TRBJ2-7, with D maybe TRBD1 (6 bases). This CDR3 has 14 amino acids. V dropped 2 bases and J dropped 2 bases, with 10 bases sitting between them. Germline CDR1 and CDR2: SEHNR and FQNEAQ (reference sequence). CDR3: CASSLTQGTYEQYF. The CDR3 coding sequence is TGTGCCAGCAGCTTAACACAGGGTACCTACGAGCAGTACTTC.

This rearrangement joins TRBV27 to TRBJ2-1, with D perhaps being TRBD1 or TRBD2 (5 bases each). There are 16 residues in the CDR3. With 3 bases removed from V and 0 bases from J, the gap between germline ends came to 12 bases. The germline V gene encodes CDR1 MNHEY and CDR2 SMNVEV (reference sequence). CDR3 region: CASSFGARVSYNEQFF. DNA of the CDR3: TGTGCCAGCAGTTTCGGGGCCAGGGTCTCCTACAATGAGCAGTTCTTC.

V usage is TRBV19 and J usage is TRBJ1-1; no reliable D call. CDR1 and CDR2 (germline): LNHDA, SQIVND (reference sequence). This CDR3 is built from 15 residues. V was pared by 4 bases and J by 0 bases, with 12 bases between. The chain's CDR3 is CASSNRLKLNTEAFF. DNA of the CDR3: TGTGCCAGTAGTAATCGCCTCAAGCTGAACACTGAAGCTTTCTTT.

Here the CDR3 DNA reads TGCGCCAGCACGGGACAGGGTAACTATGGCTACACCTTC. Translated, it gives CASTGQGNYGYTF. The chain recombines TRBV5-1 with TRBJ1-2; 9 bases are shared with TRBD1. There are 13 residues in the CDR3. V was pared by 6 bases and J by 1 base, with 1 base of the junction left unmatched. Germline V lookup: CDR1 SGHRS, CDR2 YFSETQ.

The chain joins TRBV28 to TRBJ1-2; possibly TRBD1 for D (5 bases). Germline CDR1 reads MDHEN; CDR2 reads SYDVKM. CDR3 length equals 12 residues. Trimming stripped 11 bases from V and 5 bases from J, with 15 bases between. CDR3 sequence: CAHGGGVYGYTF. The CDR3 coding sequence is TGTGCCCACGGTGGGGGAGTATATGGCTACACCTTC.

The V and J genes are TRBV5-8 and TRBJ2-7, with a weak D call TRBD1 (6 bases). The germline V gene has CDR1 SGHTS and CDR2 YDEGEE. The ends were cut back, 3 bases at V and 7 bases at J, with 20 bases in the middle. CDR3 length: 15 amino acids. This chain's CDR3 is CASSSPTGLSGEQYF. CDR3 DNA sequence: TGTGCCAGCAGCTCCCCGACAGGCCTGTCGGGGGAGCAGTACTTC.

Concerning this clone itself: A junction boundary mismatches the germline segment, possibly from a read error. The chain employs TRBV7-6 and TRBJ2-3; D gene uncertain. The CDR3 covers 12 residues. The V gene's germline CDR1 is SGHVS and CDR2 FNYEAQ. CDR3 in DNA: TGTGCCAGCAGCTTGCAGGATACCGATCCCCATTTT. It encodes CASSLQDTDPHF.

This clone appeared a single time. This chain connects TRBV5-1 to TRBJ1-2, with D unclear. Trimming took off 4 bases at V and 5 bases at J, with 9 bases between the two ends. This CDR3 has 12 residues. The germline V gene has CDR1 SGHRS and CDR2 YFSETQ. CDR3 sequence: CASSPGSYGYTF. The CDR3 DNA follows: TGCGCCAGCAGCCCCGGGAGTTATGGCTACACCTTC.

The CDR3 reads CATSRGVEGSGTGELFF. The CDR3 DNA reads TGTGCCACCAGCAGGGGCGTGGAGGGCTCTGGGACCGGGGAGCTGTTTTTT. This sequence joins TRBV15 and TRBJ2-2; a weak D match, TRBD2 (6 bases). With 3 bases removed from V and 5 bases from J, the gap between germline ends came to 19 bases. Germline CDR1 reads LNHNV; CDR2 reads YYDKDF (reference sequence). The CDR3 consists of 17 residues. Full variable domain (outside the CDR3, taken from reference TRBV15 and TRBJ2-2): DAMVIQNPRYQVTQFGKPVTLSCSQTLNHNVMYWYQQKSSQAPKLLFHYYDKDFNNEADTPDNFQSRRPNTSFCFLDIRSPGLGDTAMYLCATSRGVEGSGTGELFFGEGSRLTVL.

The V and J genes are TRBV4-1 and TRBJ1-1, with D possibly TRBD1 on 5 matching bases. The CDR3 sequence is 17 residues long. Germline loops: CDR1 MGHRA, CDR2 YSYEKL. Trimming cost V 6 bases and J 0 bases, with 20 bases left between them. This chain's CDR3 is CASRRIGAGSMNTEAFF. In DNA form, the CDR3 reads TGCGCCAGCAGACGAATAGGGGCAGGTTCTATGAACACTGAAGCTTTCTTT.

This chain joins TRBV20-1 and TRBJ2-1; D unclear. Germline CDR1 and CDR2: DFQATT and SNEGSKA (reference sequence). The CDR3 extends over 11 amino acids. Trimming shortened V by 8 bases and J by 8 bases, and 13 bases separated the two germline ends. The chain's CDR3 is CSLSDPDEQFF. CDR3 nucleotide sequence: TGCAGTCTCTCAGACCCGGATGAGCAGTTCTTC.

The rearrangement joins TRBV15 to TRBJ1-2; D may be TRBD1 (5 bases). The CDR3 has 16 amino acids. Germline CDR1 is LNHNV and CDR2 is YYDKDF (reference sequence). The V and J ends lost 3 bases and 2 bases respectively, with 16 bases between them. CDR3 bases: TGTGCCACCAGCAGGGGGTCAGGGCTTCCAAACTATGGCTACACCTTC. Protein: CATSRGSGLPNYGYTF.

The CDR3 sequence is CATSRVSRGLYTDTQYF. DNA of the CDR3: TGTGCCACCAGCAGAGTGAGTCGGGGGTTATACACAGATACGCAGTATTTT. The chain links TRBV15 to TRBJ2-3; tentative D call: TRBD2 (6 bases). The ends were cut back, 1 base at V and 2 bases at J, with 16 bases in the middle. Germline V lookup: CDR1 LNHNV, CDR2 YYDKDF (reference sequence). The CDR3 runs to 17 residues.

The chain links TRBV6-5 to TRBJ2-7; 7 positions agree with TRBD2. Germline lookup yields CDR1 MNHEY and CDR2 SVGAGI. V shed 7 bases and J 4 bases; nucleotides not matched to a gene: 10. This CDR3 has 14 residues. This CDR3 reads CASTGGWFPYEQYF. Written as DNA, the CDR3 is TGTGCCAGCACCGGGGGGTGGTTCCCTTACGAGCAGTACTTC.

The rearrangement links TRBV7-9 to TRBJ2-7; weak D call: TRBD2 (5 bases). In germline, CDR1 is SEHNR, CDR2 FQNEAQ (reference sequence). Trimming left V 1 base short and J 9 bases short, with 16 bases between. The length of the CDR3 is 14 residues. CDR3 amino acids: CASSLEEGLPLQYF. The CDR3 nucleotides read TGTGCCAGCAGCTTAGAAGAGGGATTGCCTCTGCAGTACTTC.

The rearrangement links TRBV18 to TRBJ1-2; possible D gene TRBD1, 6 bases. Germline assignment: CDR1 KGHSH and CDR2 LQKENI. The CDR3 runs to 15 residues. Trimming removed 2 bases at V and 6 bases at J, with 16 bases between. The CDR3 nucleotides read TGTGCCAGCTCACCATACAGGGAGGGAGGTGATGGCTACACCTTC. The encoded protein is CASSPYREGGDGYTF.